This entry describes one T cell receptor beta chain. The same CDR3 also results from other DNA sequences found in this sample. Germline V gives CDR1 SNHLY, CDR2 FYNNEI. Trimming stripped 4 bases from V and 7 bases from J, with 11 bases between. CDR3 length: 13 amino acids. The data belong to a study of T cell responses to AZD1222 COVID-19 vaccine. Study information: Analyses pooled second doses at about 4 or about 12 weeks.

Sequencing was performed with immunoSEQ multiplex PCR; in TCRdb, only in-frame clones are kept and a portion is missing. In the table there are fewer than 200,000 clones, around 90% of which are singletons. This sequence joins TRBV2 and TRBJ1-5, with D possibly matching TRBD1 (5 bases). The clonotype originates from an adult in good health. Sequences were derived from peripheral blood, sampled on day 0 of AZD1222 vaccination. The CDR3 sequence: CASSVEGNQPQHF. The DNA of the CDR3 is TGTGCCAGCAGTGTAGAGGGGAACCAGCCCCAGCATTTT.